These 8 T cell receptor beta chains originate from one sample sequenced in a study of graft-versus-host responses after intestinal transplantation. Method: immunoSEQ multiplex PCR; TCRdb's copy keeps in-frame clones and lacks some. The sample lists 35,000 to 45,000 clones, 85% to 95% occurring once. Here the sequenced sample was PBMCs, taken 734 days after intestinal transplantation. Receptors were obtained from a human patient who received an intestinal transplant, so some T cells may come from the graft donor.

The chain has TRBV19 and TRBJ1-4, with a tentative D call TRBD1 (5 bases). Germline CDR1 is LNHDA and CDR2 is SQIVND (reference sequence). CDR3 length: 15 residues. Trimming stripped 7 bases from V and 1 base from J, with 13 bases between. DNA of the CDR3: TGTGCCAGTAACCCCGGGGCCGGAACTAATGAAAAACTGTTTTTT. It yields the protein CASNPGAGTNEKLFF.

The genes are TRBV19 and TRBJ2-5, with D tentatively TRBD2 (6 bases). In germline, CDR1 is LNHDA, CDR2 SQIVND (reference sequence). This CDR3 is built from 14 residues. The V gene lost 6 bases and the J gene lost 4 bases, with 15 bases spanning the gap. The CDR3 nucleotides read TGTGCCAGTAGCTTGGGGCAGGGAGGAGAGACCCAGTACTTC. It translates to CASSLGQGGETQYF.

The CDR3 bases are TGTGCCAGCAGCTTACAACCAGGGGGCGGAAGTGAAGCTTTCTTT. Translated, it gives CASSLQPGGGSEAFF. The V and J genes are TRBV7-3 and TRBJ1-1; 8 bases are a match to TRBD1. The V gene end was trimmed by 2 bases and the J gene end by 7 bases; junction bases not matched to a gene: 9. This CDR3 region has 15 residues. CDR1 SGHTA and CDR2 FQGTGA come from the germline V gene.

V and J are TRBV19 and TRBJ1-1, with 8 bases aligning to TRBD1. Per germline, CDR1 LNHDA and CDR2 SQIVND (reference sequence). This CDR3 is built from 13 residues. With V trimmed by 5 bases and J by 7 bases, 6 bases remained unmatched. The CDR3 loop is CASSDRGLREAFF. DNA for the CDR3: TGTGCCAGTAGTGACAGGGGTCTCCGTGAAGCTTTCTTT.

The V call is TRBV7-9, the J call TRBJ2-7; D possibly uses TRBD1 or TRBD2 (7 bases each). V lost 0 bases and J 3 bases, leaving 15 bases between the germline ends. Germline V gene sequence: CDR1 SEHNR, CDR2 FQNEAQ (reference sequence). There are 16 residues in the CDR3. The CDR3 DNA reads TGTGCCAGCAGCTTAGCGGGGGGGGACAGCCGCTACGAGCAGTACTTC. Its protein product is CASSLAGGDSRYEQYF.

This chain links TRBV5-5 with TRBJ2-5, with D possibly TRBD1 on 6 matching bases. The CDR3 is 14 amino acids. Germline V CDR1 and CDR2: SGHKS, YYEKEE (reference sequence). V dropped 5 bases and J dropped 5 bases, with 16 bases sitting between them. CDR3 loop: CASSWDILGETQYF. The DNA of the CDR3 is TGTGCCAGCAGTTGGGACATCCTTGGGGAGACCCAGTACTTC.

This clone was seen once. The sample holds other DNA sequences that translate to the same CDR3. The CDR3 reads CASSRAYGYTF. The CDR3 DNA reads TGTGCCAGCAGCAGGGCCTATGGCTACACCTTC. V is TRBV7-6 and J is TRBJ1-2; no clear D. Germline V gene data show CDR1 as SGHVS and CDR2 as FNYEAQ. The CDR3 contains 11 residues. V lost 5 bases, J lost 4 bases, and 5 bases lay in between.

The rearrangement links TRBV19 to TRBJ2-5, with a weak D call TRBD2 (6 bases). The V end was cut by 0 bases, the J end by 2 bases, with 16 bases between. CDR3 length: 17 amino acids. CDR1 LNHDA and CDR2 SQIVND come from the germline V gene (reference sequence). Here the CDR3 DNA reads TGTGCCAGTAGTATAGAAAGGGCTAGCGATCTTCAAGAGACCCAGTACTTC. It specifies CASSIERASDLQETQYF.